The clone carrying this T cell receptor beta chain was found many times. V was pared by 5 bases and J by 1 base, with 13 bases between. Germline V CDR1 and CDR2: SGHTA, FQGNSA. There are 15 residues in the CDR3. The data stem from a study of neurological immune-mediated disorders. Documented time point: technical triplicate 1. Every sequencing run produced over 190 million TCR-beta sequences that came from 15-18 subjects. TCRdb re-called the 5' RACE reads with MiXCR, one entry per CDR3 protein. The repertoire includes roughly 25,000 distinct CDR3 sequences, about 13% of them detected once, and roughly 5.5% sits in the top ten.

The chain couples TRBV7-2 to TRBJ2-3; D not certain. The receptor was derived from a female donor with HTLV-1-associated myelopathy (HAM/TSP). The sequencing input was CD4+ T cells from blood. This CDR3 reads CASSLLGPGTDTQYF. CDR3 nucleotides: TGTGCCAGCAGCCTCCTTGGGCCGGGCACAGATACGCAGTATTTT.